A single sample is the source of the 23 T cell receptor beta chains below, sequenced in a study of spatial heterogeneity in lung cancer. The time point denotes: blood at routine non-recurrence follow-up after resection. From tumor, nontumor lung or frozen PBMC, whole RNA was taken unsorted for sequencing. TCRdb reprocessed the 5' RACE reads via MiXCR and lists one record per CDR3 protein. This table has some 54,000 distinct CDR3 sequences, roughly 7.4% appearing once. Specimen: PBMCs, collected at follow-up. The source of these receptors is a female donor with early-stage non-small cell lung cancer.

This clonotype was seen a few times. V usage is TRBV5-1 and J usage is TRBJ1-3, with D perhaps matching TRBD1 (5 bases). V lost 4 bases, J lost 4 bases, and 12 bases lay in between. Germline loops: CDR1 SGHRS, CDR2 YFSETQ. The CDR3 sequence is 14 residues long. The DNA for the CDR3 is TGCGCCAGCAGCCCCGGGGCAGTCGGAAACACCATATATTTT. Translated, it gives CASSPGAVGNTIYF.

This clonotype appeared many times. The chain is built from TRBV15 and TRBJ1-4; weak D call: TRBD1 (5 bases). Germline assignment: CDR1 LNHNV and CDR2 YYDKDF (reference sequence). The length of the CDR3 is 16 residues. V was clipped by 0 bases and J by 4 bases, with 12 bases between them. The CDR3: CATSRDPGRGNEKLFF. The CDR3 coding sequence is TGTGCCACCAGCAGAGATCCAGGGCGGGGTAATGAAAAACTGTTTTTT. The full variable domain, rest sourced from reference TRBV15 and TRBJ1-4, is DAMVIQNPRYQVTQFGKPVTLSCSQTLNHNVMYWYQQKSSQAPKLLFHYYDKDFNNEADTPDNFQSRRPNTSFCFLDIRSPGLGDTAMYLCATSRDPGRGNEKLFFGSGTQLSVL.

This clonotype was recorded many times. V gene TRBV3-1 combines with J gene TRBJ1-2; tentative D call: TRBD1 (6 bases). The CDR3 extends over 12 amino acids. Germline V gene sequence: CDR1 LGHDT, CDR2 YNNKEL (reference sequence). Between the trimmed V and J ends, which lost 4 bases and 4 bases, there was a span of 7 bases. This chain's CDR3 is CASSRGGYGYTF. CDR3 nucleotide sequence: TGTGCCAGCAGCCGAGGGGGCTATGGCTACACCTTC. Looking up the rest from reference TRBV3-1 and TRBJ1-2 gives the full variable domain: DTAVSQTPKYLVTQMGNDKSIKCEQNLGHDTMYWYKQDSKKFLKIMFSYNNKELIINETVPNRFSPKSPDKAHLNLHINSLELGDSAVYFCASSRGGYGYTFGSGTRLTVV.

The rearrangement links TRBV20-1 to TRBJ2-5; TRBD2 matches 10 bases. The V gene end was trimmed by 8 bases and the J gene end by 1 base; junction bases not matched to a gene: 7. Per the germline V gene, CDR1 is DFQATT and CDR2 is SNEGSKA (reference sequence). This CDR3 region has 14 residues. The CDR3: CSTTSGALQETQYF. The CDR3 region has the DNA TGCAGTACTACTAGCGGGGCCCTCCAAGAGACCCAGTACTTC.

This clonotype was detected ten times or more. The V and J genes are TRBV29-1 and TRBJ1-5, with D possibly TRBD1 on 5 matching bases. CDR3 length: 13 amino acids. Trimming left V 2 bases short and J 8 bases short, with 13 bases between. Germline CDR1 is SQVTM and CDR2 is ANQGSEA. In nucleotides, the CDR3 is TGCAGCGTTGAATCCTCAGGAGGGGAGCCCCAGCATTTT. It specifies CSVESSGGEPQHF. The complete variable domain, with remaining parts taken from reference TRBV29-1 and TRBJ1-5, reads SAVISQKPSRDICQRGTSLTIQCQVDSQVTMMFWYRQQPGQSLTLIATANQGSEATYESGFVIDKFPISRPNLTFSTLTVSNMSPEDSSIYLCSVESSGGEPQHFGDGTRLSIL.

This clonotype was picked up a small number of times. The CDR3 is CASSPSGPINSPLHF. In nucleotides, the CDR3 is TGTGCCAGCTCACCTAGCGGACCCATTAATTCACCCCTCCACTTT. This chain links TRBV18 with TRBJ1-6; the D is unclear. CDR1 and CDR2 (germline): KGHSH, LQKENI. V lost 3 bases, J lost 6 bases, and 12 bases lay in between. The CDR3 is 15 amino acids.

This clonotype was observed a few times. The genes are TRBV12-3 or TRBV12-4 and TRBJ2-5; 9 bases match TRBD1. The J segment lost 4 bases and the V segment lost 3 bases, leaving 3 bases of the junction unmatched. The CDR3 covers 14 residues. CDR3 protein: CASSFGTGTETQYF. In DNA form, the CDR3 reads TGTGCCAGCAGTTTTGGGACAGGGACAGAGACCCAGTACTTC.

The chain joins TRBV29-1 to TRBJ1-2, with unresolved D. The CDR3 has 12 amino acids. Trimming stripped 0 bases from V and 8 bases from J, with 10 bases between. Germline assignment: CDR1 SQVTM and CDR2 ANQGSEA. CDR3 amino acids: CSVEDECEGYTF. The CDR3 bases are TGCAGCGTTGAAGACGAGTGCGAGGGCTACACCTTC.

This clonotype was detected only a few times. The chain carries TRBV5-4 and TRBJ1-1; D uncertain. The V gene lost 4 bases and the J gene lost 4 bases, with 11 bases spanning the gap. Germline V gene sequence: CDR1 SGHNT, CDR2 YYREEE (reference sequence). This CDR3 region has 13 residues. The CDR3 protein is CASSPQRGTEAFF. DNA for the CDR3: TGTGCCAGCAGCCCTCAGCGGGGCACTGAAGCTTTCTTT.

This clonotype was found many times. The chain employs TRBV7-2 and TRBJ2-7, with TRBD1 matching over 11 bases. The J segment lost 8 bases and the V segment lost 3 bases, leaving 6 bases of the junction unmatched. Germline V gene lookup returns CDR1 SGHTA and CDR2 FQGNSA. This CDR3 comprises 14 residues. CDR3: CASSFSGTGGKQYF. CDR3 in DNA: TGTGCCAGCAGCTTTAGCGGGACAGGGGGTAAGCAGTACTTC. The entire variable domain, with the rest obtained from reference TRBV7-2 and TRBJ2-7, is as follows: GAGVSQSPSNKVTEKGKDVELRCDPISGHTALYWYRQSLGQGLEFLIYFQGNSAPDKSGLPSDRFSAERTGGSVSTLTIQRTQQEDSAVYLCASSFSGTGGKQYFGPGTRLTVT.

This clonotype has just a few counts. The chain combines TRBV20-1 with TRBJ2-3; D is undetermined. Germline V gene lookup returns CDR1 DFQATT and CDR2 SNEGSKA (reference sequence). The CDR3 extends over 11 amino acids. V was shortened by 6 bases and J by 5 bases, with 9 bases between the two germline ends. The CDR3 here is CSATKGDTQYF. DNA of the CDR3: TGCAGTGCAACGAAGGGAGATACGCAGTATTTT.

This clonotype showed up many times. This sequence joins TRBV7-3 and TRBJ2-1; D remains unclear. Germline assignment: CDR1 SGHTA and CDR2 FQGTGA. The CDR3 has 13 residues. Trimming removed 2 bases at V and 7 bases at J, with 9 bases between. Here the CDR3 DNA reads TGTGCCAGCAGCTTAGGTGCCCTTAATGAGCAGTTCTTC. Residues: CASSLGALNEQFF. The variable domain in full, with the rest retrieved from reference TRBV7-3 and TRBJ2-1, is GAGVSQTPSNKVTEKGKYVELRCDPISGHTALYWYRQSLGQGPEFLIYFQGTGAADDSGLPNDRFFAVRPEGSVSTLKIQRTERGDSAVYLCASSLGALNEQFFGPGTRLTVL.

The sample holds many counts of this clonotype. The CDR3 DNA is TGTGCCAGCAGCAGCGGGGGGACCCCCCGGCAGTACTTC. Amino acid sequence: CASSSGGTPRQYF. The chain has TRBV7-2 and TRBJ2-7, with 9 bases fitting TRBD2. Trimming removed 5 bases from V and 9 bases from J; junction bases left unmatched: 8. The germline V gene has CDR1 SGHTA and CDR2 FQGNSA. The CDR3 is 13 amino acids.

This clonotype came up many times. CDR3 sequence (DNA): TGTGCCAGCAGCTTAAAGGGGCCGGGAGATACGCAGTATTTT. Translating it yields CASSLKGPGDTQYF. The chain couples TRBV7-2 to TRBJ2-3; a weak D match, TRBD1 (5 bases). This CDR3 spans 14 amino acids. Per the germline V gene, CDR1 is SGHTA and CDR2 is FQGNSA. Trimming removed 2 bases at V and 5 bases at J, with 11 bases between.

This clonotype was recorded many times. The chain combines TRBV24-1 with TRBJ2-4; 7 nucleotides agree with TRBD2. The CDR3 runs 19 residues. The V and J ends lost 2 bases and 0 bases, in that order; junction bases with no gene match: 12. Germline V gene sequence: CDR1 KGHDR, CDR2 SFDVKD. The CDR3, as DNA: TGTGCCACCAGTGATTCCCCCCGAGCTAGCGGACTAGCCAAAAACATTCAGTACTTC. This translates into CATSDSPRASGLAKNIQYF.

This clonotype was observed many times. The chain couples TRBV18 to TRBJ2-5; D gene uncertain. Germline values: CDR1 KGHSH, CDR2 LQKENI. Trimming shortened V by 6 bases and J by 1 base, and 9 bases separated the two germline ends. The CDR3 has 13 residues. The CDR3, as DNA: TGTGCCAGCTCCCGTGAGCGCCAAGAGACCCAGTACTTC. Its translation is CASSRERQETQYF.

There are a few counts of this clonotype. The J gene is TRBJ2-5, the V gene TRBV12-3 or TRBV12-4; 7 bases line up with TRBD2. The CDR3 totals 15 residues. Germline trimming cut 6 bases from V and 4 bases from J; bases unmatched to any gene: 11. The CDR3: CASSPRGTGGETQYF. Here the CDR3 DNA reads TGTGCCAGCAGCCCGAGGGGAACGGGGGGAGAGACCCAGTACTTC.

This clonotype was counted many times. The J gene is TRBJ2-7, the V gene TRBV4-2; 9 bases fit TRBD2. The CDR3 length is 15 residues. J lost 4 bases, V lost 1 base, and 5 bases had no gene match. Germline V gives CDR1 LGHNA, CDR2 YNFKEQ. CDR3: CASSQGSSGAYEQYF. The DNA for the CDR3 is TGTGCCAGCAGCCAAGGGTCTAGCGGGGCATACGAGCAGTACTTC.

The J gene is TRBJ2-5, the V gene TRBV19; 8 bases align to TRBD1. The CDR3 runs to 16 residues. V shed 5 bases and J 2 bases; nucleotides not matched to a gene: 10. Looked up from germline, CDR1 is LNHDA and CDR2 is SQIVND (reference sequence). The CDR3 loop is CASSPRGLHSQETQYF. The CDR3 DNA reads TGTGCCAGTAGTCCCAGGGGGCTTCACTCGCAAGAGACCCAGTACTTC.

CDR3 residues: CASNLSRGAIGSNQPQHF. CDR3 DNA sequence: TGTGCCAGCAACCTATCGCGAGGGGCGATCGGATCTAATCAGCCCCAGCATTTT. The gene calls are TRBV6-2 or TRBV6-3 and TRBJ1-5; tentative D call: TRBD1 (5 bases). From germline, CDR1 is MNHEY and CDR2 SVGEGT. V was clipped by 7 bases and J by 4 bases, with 26 bases between them. The length of the CDR3 is 18 residues.

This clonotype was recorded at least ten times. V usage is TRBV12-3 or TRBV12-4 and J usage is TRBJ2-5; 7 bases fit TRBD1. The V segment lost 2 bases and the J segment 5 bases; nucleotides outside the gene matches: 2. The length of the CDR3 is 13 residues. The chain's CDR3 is CASSLRQGETQYF. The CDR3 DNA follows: TGTGCCAGCAGTTTACGACAGGGTGAGACCCAGTACTTC.

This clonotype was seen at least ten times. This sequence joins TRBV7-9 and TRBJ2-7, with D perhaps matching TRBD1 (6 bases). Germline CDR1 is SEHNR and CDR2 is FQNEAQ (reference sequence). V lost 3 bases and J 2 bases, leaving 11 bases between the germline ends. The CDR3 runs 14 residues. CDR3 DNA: TGTGCCAGCAGCTTGACAGGAATTCCCTACGAGCAGTACTTC. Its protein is CASSLTGIPYEQYF.

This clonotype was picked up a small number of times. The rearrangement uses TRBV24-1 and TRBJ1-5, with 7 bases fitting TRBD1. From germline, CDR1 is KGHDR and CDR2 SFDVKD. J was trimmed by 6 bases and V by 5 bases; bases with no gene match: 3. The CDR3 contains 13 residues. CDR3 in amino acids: CATSGSGGQPQHF. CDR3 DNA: TGTGCCACCAGTGGGTCAGGGGGTCAGCCCCAGCATTTT.